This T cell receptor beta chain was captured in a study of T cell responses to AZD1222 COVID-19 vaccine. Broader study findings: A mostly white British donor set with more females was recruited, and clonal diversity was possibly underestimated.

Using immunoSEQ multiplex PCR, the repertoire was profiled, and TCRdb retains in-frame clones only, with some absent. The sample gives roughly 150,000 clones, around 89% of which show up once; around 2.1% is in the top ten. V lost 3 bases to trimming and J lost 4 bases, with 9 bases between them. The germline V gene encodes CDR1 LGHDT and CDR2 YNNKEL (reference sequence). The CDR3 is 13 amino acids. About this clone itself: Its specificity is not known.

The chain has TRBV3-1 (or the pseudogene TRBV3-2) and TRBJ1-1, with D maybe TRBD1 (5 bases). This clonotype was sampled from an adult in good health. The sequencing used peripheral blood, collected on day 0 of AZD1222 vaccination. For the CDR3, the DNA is TGTGCCAGCAGCCAGGGGGGTGGCACTGAAGCTTTCTTT. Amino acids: CASSQGGGTEAFF.